One and the same sample provided the 20 T cell receptor beta chains below, sequenced in a study of lymphopenia after photon versus proton radiotherapy. Clones were sequenced by immunoSEQ multiplex PCR, and TCRdb holds only the in-frame ones, with some missing. The data hold around 150,000 clones, with more than 85% observed a single time. The sample was peripheral blood, taken from a patient treated with photon-based radiotherapy. The receptor set was obtained from a man in his forties or fifties with gastric cancer.

Concerning this clone itself: Other DNA sequences of this sample code for an identical CDR3. The V gene is TRBV6-5, the J gene TRBJ2-7; 8 bases agree with TRBD1. The CDR3 runs to 15 residues. CDR1 MNHEY and CDR2 SVGAGI come from the germline V gene. V dropped 5 bases and J dropped 0; count of bases not matched to a gene: 6. CDR3 bases: TGTGCCAGCAGTCCCGGGACAGGTAGCTCCTACGAGCAGTACTTC. Translating it yields CASSPGTGSSYEQYF.

Regarding this clone: At one boundary the junction diverges from the germline segment, which might be a read error. The genes are TRBV18 and TRBJ1-1; D gene unclear. The CDR3 runs to 13 residues. The germline CDR1 and CDR2 sequences are KGHSH and LQKENI. As DNA, the CDR3 is TGTGCCAGCTCAACACCAGCGGCCCCTGAAGCTTTCTTT. This gives the protein CASSTPAAPEAFF.

The chain links TRBV10-3 to TRBJ2-1, with no clear D. The germline CDR1 and CDR2 sequences are ENHRY and SYGVKD. With 0 bases removed from V and 2 bases from J, the gap between germline ends came to 5 bases. The CDR3 extends over 14 amino acids. The CDR3 DNA reads as TGTGCCATCAGTGAGTCTACTGCCTACAATGAGCAGTTCTTC. This gives the protein CAISESTAYNEQFF.

The chain uses TRBV4-2 and TRBJ1-5, with 8 positions matching TRBD1. Trimming at V came to 3 bases and at J to 2 bases, leaving 9 bases not matched to a gene. Germline CDR1 LGHNA, CDR2 YNFKEQ. This CDR3 spans 17 amino acids. The DNA of the CDR3 is TGTGCCAGCAGCCAGGGTCAGGGGGCCGGGGGCAATCAGCCCCAGCATTTT. This translates into CASSQGQGAGGNQPQHF.

V and J are TRBV5-6 and TRBJ2-1; 7 nucleotides align to TRBD1. Germline CDR1 is SGHDT and CDR2 is YYEEEE. V was clipped by 1 base and J by 3 bases; unmatched bases: 7. The CDR3 is 16 amino acids. The CDR3 DNA follows: TGTGCCAGCAGCTTGACAGGGGCCAACGTCTACAATGAGCAGTTCTTC. Amino acids: CASSLTGANVYNEQFF. The variable domain in full, with the rest retrieved from reference TRBV5-6 and TRBJ2-1, is DAGVTQSPTHLIKTRGQQVTLRCSPKSGHDTVSWYQQALGQGPQFIFQYYEEEERQRGNFPDRFSGHQFPNYSSELNVNALLLGDSALYLCASSLTGANVYNEQFFGPGTRLTVL.

The chain joins TRBV30 to TRBJ2-1; the D gene is possibly TRBD2 (6 bases). Trimming took off 2 bases at V and 11 bases at J, with 19 bases between the two ends. There are 14 residues in the CDR3. From germline, CDR1 is GTSNPN and CDR2 SVGIG (reference sequence). The CDR3 DNA follows: TGTGCCTGGAGTATCACCTTGGACTACGTGAAGCAGTTCTTC. Amino acid sequence: CAWSITLDYVKQFF.

The chain employs TRBV30 and TRBJ2-1; TRBD1 is a possible D gene (5 bases). The germline gives CDR1 GTSNPN, CDR2 SVGIG (reference sequence). V lost 4 bases and J lost 0, with 10 bases in between. This CDR3 has 14 residues. The CDR3 reads CAWNPGISYNEQFF. In DNA form, the CDR3 reads TGTGCCTGGAATCCAGGGATCTCCTACAATGAGCAGTTCTTC.

V is TRBV18 and J is TRBJ1-2, with 12 bases that match TRBD1. After removal of 5 bases from V and 7 bases from J, the junction contained 11 bases not matched to a gene. The germline gives CDR1 KGHSH, CDR2 LQKENI. This CDR3 region has 16 residues. CDR3 loop: CASSALGQGAKSGYTF. CDR3 in DNA: TGTGCCAGCTCAGCCTTGGGACAGGGGGCGAAGTCTGGCTACACCTTC.

V usage is TRBV4-3 and J usage is TRBJ1-2, with 9 bases that match TRBD1. This CDR3 is built from 16 residues. The V segment lost 0 bases and the J segment 4 bases; nucleotides outside the gene matches: 6. Germline CDR1 is LGHNA and CDR2 is YSLEER. The DNA for the CDR3 is TGCGCCAGCAGCCAAGATCGCGACAGGGGGGGCTATGGCTACACCTTC. Protein product: CASSQDRDRGGYGYTF.

The chain has TRBV7-9 and TRBJ1-2; 8 bases are shared with TRBD1. Germline V gives CDR1 SEHNR, CDR2 FQNEAQ (reference sequence). V was clipped by 4 bases and J by 4 bases; unmatched bases: 8. The CDR3 consists of 15 residues. The CDR3 DNA reads as TGTGCCAGCAGCTCGGACAGGGTCGGTGGCTATGGCTACACCTTC. It translates to CASSSDRVGGYGYTF.

CDR3 coding DNA: TGCAGCGTTGAAAGGAGGCAGGGAAGTGGCTACACCTTC. It yields the protein CSVERRQGSGYTF. The V and J genes are TRBV29-1 and TRBJ1-2; a possible D gene is TRBD1 (5 bases). CDR3 size: 13 residues. Per the germline V gene, CDR1 is SQVTM and CDR2 is ANQGSEA. V shed 2 bases and J shed 7 bases, with 14 bases lying between them.

The CDR3 region has the DNA TGTGCCAGCAGCTTAGGGTCCCGAGGGGGCTACACCTTC. Residues: CASSLGSRGGYTF. V is TRBV7-9 and J is TRBJ1-2, with no clear D. Germline V lookup: CDR1 SEHNR, CDR2 FQNEAQ (reference sequence). Trimming took 1 base from V and 8 from J, leaving 11 bases between them. CDR3 length equals 13 residues.

The V and J genes are TRBV6-5 and TRBJ2-1, with 8 bases matching TRBD2. This CDR3 region has 14 residues. Germline CDR1 and CDR2: MNHEY and SVGAGI. Trimming at V came to 6 bases and at J to 2 bases, leaving 3 bases not matched to a gene. CDR3 sequence (DNA): TGTGCCAGCAGCTCAGCGGGGGCCTACAATGAGCAGTTCTTC. Amino acid sequence: CASSSAGAYNEQFF.

The chain couples TRBV5-1 to TRBJ2-7; tentative D call: TRBD2 (6 bases). This CDR3 comprises 15 residues. V gave up 6 bases and J gave up 0 bases, with 16 bases separating them. The germline gives CDR1 SGHRS, CDR2 YFSETQ. For the CDR3, the DNA is TGCGCCAGCAAGACCGGCGGGGAAGCCTCCTACGAGCAGTACTTC. Residues: CASKTGGEASYEQYF.

This clone is a singleton in its sample. The V gene is TRBV14, the J gene TRBJ1-5; TRBD1 is a possible D gene (5 bases). V lost 3 bases, J lost 5 bases, and 17 bases lay in between. The CDR3 covers 16 residues. Germline loops: CDR1 SGHDN, CDR2 FVKESK. DNA for the CDR3: TGTGCCAGCAGCCATCGGAACGGGGCCCCGGATCAGCCCCAGCATTTT. This codes for CASSHRNGAPDQPQHF.

V and J are TRBV5-1 and TRBJ1-4; unclear D gene. CDR1 SGHRS and CDR2 YFSETQ come from the germline V gene. The CDR3 consists of 14 residues. The V and J ends lost 5 bases and 8 bases respectively, with 16 bases between them. The CDR3 nucleotides read TGCGCCAGCAGGCGGGAAGGGCGAATGGAAAAACTGTTTTTT. Its translation: CASRREGRMEKLFF.

This chain links TRBV7-9 with TRBJ2-1, with D hard to call. Germline CDR1 and CDR2: SEHNR and FQNEAQ (reference sequence). V was pared by 0 bases and J by 5 bases, with 11 bases between. This CDR3 is 15 amino acids long. CDR3 DNA: TGTGCCAGCAGCTTAGCTGGCACAAGAGACAATGAGCAGTTCTTC. Translation: CASSLAGTRDNEQFF.

The count of this clone is one. The chain combines TRBV6-1 with TRBJ1-3; no clear D. This CDR3 contains 15 residues. V lost 3 bases, J lost 2 bases, and 11 bases lay in between. In germline, CDR1 is MNHNS, CDR2 SASEGT. The CDR3 DNA sequence: TGTGCCAGCAGTGAGCCTACCGACCCTGGAAACACCATATATTTT. It translates to CASSEPTDPGNTIYF.

The genes are TRBV28 and TRBJ1-2; 7 bases are shared with TRBD1. The V and J ends lost 6 bases and 2 bases, in that order; junction bases with no gene match: 6. Germline V lookup: CDR1 MDHEN, CDR2 SYDVKM. The length of the CDR3 is 14 residues. The CDR3 spells CASRVTGTNYGYTF. The CDR3 DNA reads as TGTGCCAGCAGGGTGACAGGGACAAACTATGGCTACACCTTC.

This clone was seen only a few times. This sequence joins TRBV5-4 and TRBJ2-4; D may be TRBD1 (5 bases). Trimming took 0 bases from V and 4 from J, leaving 5 bases between them. The V gene's germline CDR1 is SGHNT and CDR2 YYREEE (reference sequence). The CDR3 totals 13 residues. CDR3 sequence reads: CASSLDRKNIQYF. In DNA, the CDR3 is TGTGCCAGCAGCTTGGACAGGAAAAACATTCAGTACTTC.